The sequence of this T cell receptor (beta chain) was determined in a study of T cell repertoires in cytomegalovirus infection. Study context: TCR beta signatures that were public indicated CMV infection and matching HLA type.

TCRdb re-derived calls from the reads in MiXCR, one entry per CDR3 protein. This table holds around 240,000 distinct CDR3 sequences, under 25% found once. Study-wide findings and caveats: Carriers of CMV plus the relevant HLA were identified by cumulative public TCR beta family frequency. Clonotype analysis showed dominance of the ex vivo response by HLA-C-restricted CMV-specific TCR beta clonotypes.

As for this clonotype: The target antigen is unknown.

This CDR3 comprises 14 residues. Germline V gene sequence: CDR1 DFQATT, CDR2 SNEGSKA (reference sequence). The V gene lost 3 bases and the J gene lost 7 bases, with 18 bases spanning the gap. This receptor was taken from a human donor in good health (CMV status not recorded). Some clones in this sample may be carry-over from other donors' samples. This chain links TRBV20-1 with TRBJ1-1, with D tentatively TRBD1 (6 bases). Sequences were obtained from CD8+ T cells from PBMCs. The CDR3 bases are TGCAGTGCTAGCCTCGGGGGGGCGAGCGGTGAAGCTTTCTTT. This gives the protein CSASLGGASGEAFF.